The 30 T cell receptor beta chains in this list originate from one sample, sequenced in a study of blood T cells in healthy people across ages. With a J-beta primer mix and a sample-barcoded 5' primer, a second PCR ran roughly 6 to 12 cycles. TCRdb redid the calling of the 5' RACE reads with MiXCR, one entry per CDR3 protein. The data contain some 1.5 million distinct CDR3 sequences, under 30% of them seen just once; the ten biggest clones take up more than 6%. Material for sequencing was blood. These receptors were obtained from a woman in her 30s in good health.

This clonotype was detected ten times or more. V and J are TRBV29-1 and TRBJ2-7; 9 positions agree with TRBD1. Germline V gives CDR1 SQVTM, CDR2 ANQGSEA. J lost 5 bases, V lost 4 bases, and 6 bases had no gene match. The CDR3 extends over 13 amino acids. CDR3 in amino acids: CSVGDRDGDEQYF. The CDR3 DNA reads TGCAGCGTTGGGGACAGGGACGGTGACGAGCAGTACTTC.

In this sample, this clonotype turned up a few times. The genes are TRBV5-4 and TRBJ2-5; D perhaps matches TRBD2 (6 bases). Germline loops: CDR1 SGHNT, CDR2 YYREEE (reference sequence). This CDR3 comprises 15 residues. With 3 bases removed from V and 1 base from J, the gap between germline ends came to 13 bases. In nucleotides, the CDR3 is TGTGCCAGCAGCTCACTGGCGGGACTCCAAGAGACCCAGTACTTC. As protein: CASSSLAGLQETQYF.

In this sample, this clonotype turned up a few times. A read error may be the cause here, since a much bigger clone is one base away. This chain connects TRBV12-3 or TRBV12-4 to TRBJ2-1; D remains ambiguous. The J call may be wrong; the DNA end is better matched by TRBJ2-7. The CDR3 length is 13 residues. The CDR3 nucleotides read TGTGCCAGCAGTTTGGCAGAGTACAATGAGCAGTACTTC. Protein product: CASSLAEYNEQYF.

The rearrangement uses TRBV9 and TRBJ1-5; D not certain. The germline V and J ends were trimmed by 0 bases and 2 bases, with 9 bases remaining between them. The CDR3 sequence is 15 residues long. Per germline, CDR1 SGDLS and CDR2 YYNGEE. The chain's CDR3 is CASSVDPQGNQPQHF. In DNA, the CDR3 is TGTGCCAGCAGCGTAGATCCCCAGGGCAATCAGCCCCAGCATTTT. Drawing the rest from reference TRBV9 and TRBJ1-5, the complete variable domain is DSGVTQTPKHLITATGQRVTLRCSPRSGDLSVYWYQQSLDQGLQFLIQYYNGEERAKGNILERFSAQQFPDLHSELNLSSLELGDSALYFCASSVDPQGNQPQHFGDGTRLSIL.

The chain employs TRBV6-5 and TRBJ2-1; tentatively, D is TRBD1 or TRBD2 (5 bases each). The V end lost 5 bases, the J end lost 15 bases, and 20 bases lay between the germline ends. CDR1 is MNHEY and CDR2 is SVGAGI in the germline V gene. There are 13 residues in the CDR3. DNA of the CDR3: TGTGCCAGCAGTCTAGGGCCTGAGGGGCGCAGGTTCTTC. Its translation: CASSLGPEGRRFF.

J is TRBJ2-2 and V is TRBV7-2; TRBD2 is a possible D gene (5 bases). The V end lost 0 bases, the J end lost 5 bases, and 10 bases lay between the germline ends. The V gene's germline CDR1 is SGHTA and CDR2 FQGNSA. The CDR3 consists of 15 residues. This CDR3 is CASSLAGLVTGELFF. The DNA of the CDR3 is TGTGCCAGCAGCTTAGCCGGACTTGTGACCGGGGAGCTGTTTTTT. Filled out from reference TRBV7-2 and TRBJ2-2, the complete variable domain reads GAGVSQSPSNKVTEKGKDVELRCDPISGHTALYWYRQSLGQGLEFLIYFQGNSAPDKSGLPSDRFSAERTGGSVSTLTIQRTQQEDSAVYLCASSLAGLVTGELFFGEGSRLTVL.

The chain links TRBV18 to TRBJ2-3; D remains ambiguous. The CDR3 contains 13 residues. Germline V lookup: CDR1 KGHSH, CDR2 LQKENI. V lost 6 bases, J lost 5 bases, and 12 bases lay in between. CDR3 bases: TGTGCCAGCTCGCCCGTGAGATTAGATACGCAGTATTTT. Translating it yields CASSPVRLDTQYF.

In DNA form, the CDR3 reads TGTGCCAGCAGCTTAGATCGAAATCTAGCGGGCTACGAGCAGTACTTC. It encodes CASSLDRNLAGYEQYF. V gene TRBV11-2 combines with J gene TRBJ2-7; 8 nucleotides agree with TRBD2. After removal of 0 bases from V and 3 bases from J, the junction contained 7 bases not matched to a gene. The CDR3 runs to 16 residues. From germline, CDR1 is SGHAT and CDR2 FQNNGV. The whole variable domain, filled in from reference TRBV11-2 and TRBJ2-7, reads EAGVAQSPRYKIIEKRQSVAFWCNPISGHATLYWYQQILGQGPKLLIQFQNNGVVDDSQLPKDRFSAERLKGVDSTLKIQPAKLEDSAVYLCASSLDRNLAGYEQYFGPGTRLTVT.

The chain links TRBV7-8 to TRBJ2-1; 7 bases agree with TRBD2. The length of the CDR3 is 16 residues. Germline lookup yields CDR1 SGHVS and CDR2 FQNEAQ. The V gene end was trimmed by 1 base and the J gene end by 7 bases; junction bases not matched to a gene: 10. The CDR3 region has the DNA TGTGCCAGCAGCTTAGTCCCTTTAAAGCGGGATAATGAGCAGTTCTTC. Protein: CASSLVPLKRDNEQFF.

This chain joins TRBV6-5 and TRBJ2-1; 13 bases map to TRBD2. With 6 bases clipped from V and 9 bases from J, the junction kept 5 bases outside the gene matches. CDR3 length: 14 residues. CDR1 and CDR2 (germline): MNHEY, SVGAGI. The CDR3 region is CASRLAGGPVEQFF. DNA for the CDR3: TGTGCCAGCAGACTAGCGGGAGGGCCCGTTGAGCAGTTCTTC.

This clonotype was detected many times. The rearrangement joins TRBV27 to TRBJ2-5; perhaps TRBD1 as D (5 bases). The CDR3 spans 13 residues. Germline CDR1 is MNHEY and CDR2 is SMNVEV (reference sequence). V lost 5 bases to trimming and J lost 4 bases, with 11 bases between them. CDR3: CASSPFQGETQYF. Here the CDR3 DNA reads TGTGCCAGCAGTCCCTTTCAGGGAGAGACCCAGTACTTC.

This clonotype was seen a handful of times. The chain has TRBV20-1 and TRBJ2-1, with 11 bases aligning to TRBD2. Unmatched junction bases numbered 13, after V lost 6 bases and J lost 12 bases. The CDR3 runs to 14 residues. In germline, CDR1 is DFQATT, CDR2 SNEGSKA (reference sequence). CDR3 sequence reads: CSAPGLAAYGGQFF. The CDR3 DNA sequence: TGCAGTGCCCCGGGACTAGCGGCCTATGGCGGGCAGTTCTTC.

A few counts support this clonotype. The CDR3 is CASSSGTDVNTEAFF. CDR3 coding DNA: TGTGCCAGCAGCTCCGGGACAGACGTCAACACTGAAGCTTTCTTT. The chain couples TRBV7-7 to TRBJ1-1; TRBD1 matches 7 bases. CDR3 length: 15 residues. J lost 2 bases, V lost 4 bases, and 7 bases had no gene match. From germline, CDR1 is SSHAT and CDR2 FNYEAQ (reference sequence).

This clonotype was seen more than once but under ten times. The chain has TRBV4-1 and TRBJ1-2; D gene uncertain. In germline, CDR1 is MGHRA, CDR2 YSYEKL. Deletions cut 3 bases from V and 0 bases from J, with 14 bases between. CDR3 length: 16 amino acids. CDR3 amino acids: CASSQAVVQANYGYTF. The CDR3 DNA is TGCGCCAGCAGCCAGGCAGTCGTCCAGGCTAACTATGGCTACACCTTC.

The V call is TRBV24-1, the J call TRBJ2-3; 10 nucleotides align to TRBD1. Trimming cost V 6 bases and J 1 base; bases outside gene matches: 6. This CDR3 has 16 amino acids. The germline CDR1 and CDR2 sequences are KGHDR and SFDVKD. The CDR3 spells CATSSPGQGGTDTQYF. CDR3 sequence (DNA): TGTGCCACCAGTTCCCCTGGACAGGGGGGCACAGATACGCAGTATTTT.

This clonotype was recorded a few times. This sequence joins TRBV20-1 and TRBJ2-3; D call uncertain. CDR3 length: 13 amino acids. Germline V gives CDR1 DFQATT, CDR2 SNEGSKA (reference sequence). Trimming stripped 5 bases from V and 4 bases from J, with 13 bases between. This chain's CDR3 is CSAGLELADTQYF. Written as DNA, the CDR3 is TGCAGTGCTGGCCTGGAGTTGGCAGATACGCAGTATTTT.

The J gene is TRBJ2-1, the V gene TRBV10-3; 11 nucleotides align to TRBD2. CDR1 and CDR2 (germline): ENHRY, SYGVKD. V trimming: 6 bases; J trimming: 6 bases; junction bases outside the gene matches: 1. The CDR3 has 13 residues. CDR3 region: CAIRGTSGNEQFF. As DNA, the CDR3 is TGTGCCATCAGAGGGACTAGCGGCAATGAGCAGTTCTTC.

The table lists this clonotype with many counts. The V and J genes are TRBV7-2 and TRBJ2-3, with D unresolved. CDR1 and CDR2 (germline): SGHTA, FQGNSA. Deletions cut 5 bases from V and 0 bases from J, with 6 bases between. This CDR3 is 13 amino acids long. In DNA, the CDR3 is TGTGCCAGCAGCCTCGTGAGCACAGATACGCAGTATTTT. Translating gives CASSLVSTDTQYF.

This chain uses TRBV20-1 with TRBJ2-3; maybe TRBD2 (6 bases). CDR3 length: 14 residues. Trimming removed 4 bases from V and 1 base from J, with 12 bases in between. Germline CDR1 is DFQATT and CDR2 is SNEGSKA (reference sequence). The CDR3 protein is CSAISGEGTDTQYF. The CDR3 region has the DNA TGCAGTGCTATCTCGGGAGAGGGCACAGATACGCAGTATTTT.

This clonotype was counted only a few times. The chain is built from TRBV6-1 and TRBJ1-4, with D perhaps matching TRBD1 (6 bases). V lost 8 bases and J 5 bases, leaving 15 bases between the germline ends. Germline V CDR1 and CDR2: MNHNS, SASEGT. The CDR3 has 14 residues. CDR3: CASQTGSTNEKLFF. Written as DNA, the CDR3 is TGTGCCAGCCAGACAGGCTCGACCAATGAAAAACTGTTTTTT.

V gene TRBV7-3 combines with J gene TRBJ1-2, with 8 bases identical to TRBD1. Germline values: CDR1 SGHTA, CDR2 FQGTGA. The CDR3 runs 13 residues. V lost 2 bases to trimming and J lost 10 bases; unmatched junction nucleotides: 6. CDR3 sequence: CASSLGTGGDYTF. Here the CDR3 DNA reads TGTGCCAGCAGCTTAGGGACAGGTGGCGACTACACCTTC.

J is TRBJ1-2 and V is TRBV7-2, with 7 bases aligning to TRBD1. Germline trimming cut 5 bases from V and 3 bases from J; bases unmatched to any gene: 12. The V gene's germline CDR1 is SGHTA and CDR2 FQGNSA. The CDR3 consists of 16 residues. The CDR3 region has the DNA TGTGCCAGCAGCCCGCAGGCGGGAGGGGGCGACTATGGCTACACCTTC. It yields the protein CASSPQAGGGDYGYTF. Filled out from reference TRBV7-2 and TRBJ1-2, the complete variable domain reads GAGVSQSPSNKVTEKGKDVELRCDPISGHTALYWYRQSLGQGLEFLIYFQGNSAPDKSGLPSDRFSAERTGGSVSTLTIQRTQQEDSAVYLCASSPQAGGGDYGYTFGSGTRLTVV.

The chain links TRBV6-2 or TRBV6-3 to TRBJ2-1; D perhaps matches TRBD1 (5 bases). The length of the CDR3 is 14 residues. Trimming removed 3 bases at V and 6 bases at J, with 12 bases between. From germline, CDR1 is MNHEY and CDR2 SVGEGT. The CDR3 protein is CASSYQGTSNEQFF. For the CDR3, the DNA is TGTGCCAGCAGTTATCAGGGTACAAGCAATGAGCAGTTCTTC.

Notes on this clonotype: It may be a read error: a sequence one base away is much more abundant. The chain has TRBV5-1 and TRBJ2-4; 11 bases match TRBD1. The DNA end is a closer match to TRBJ2-7, so the J assignment may be wrong. Germline assignment: CDR1 SGHRS and CDR2 YFSETQ. This CDR3 contains 15 residues. Here the CDR3 DNA reads TGCGCCAGCAGCCCCGCGGGACAGGGGGCCTACGAGCAGTACTTC. This codes for CASSPAGQGAYEQYF.

Many counts were recorded for this clonotype. This sequence joins TRBV5-1 and TRBJ1-2; TRBD1 is a possible D gene (6 bases). V shed 0 bases and J shed 4 bases, with 13 bases lying between them. Looked up from germline, CDR1 is SGHRS and CDR2 is YFSETQ. The CDR3 totals 15 residues. CDR3 loop: CASSLEGGPSYGYTF. In DNA, the CDR3 is TGCGCCAGCAGCTTGGAGGGGGGGCCATCCTATGGCTACACCTTC. Full variable domain (missing parts from reference TRBV5-1 and TRBJ1-2): KAGVTQTPRYLIKTRGQQVTLSCSPISGHRSVSWYQQTPGQGLQFLFEYFSETQRNKGNFPGRFSGRQFSNSRSEMNVSTLELGDSALYLCASSLEGGPSYGYTFGSGTRLTVV.

In its sample, this clonotype was seen many times. This sequence joins TRBV6-5 and TRBJ1-6; possible D gene TRBD1, 6 bases. CDR1 is MNHEY and CDR2 is SVGAGI in the germline V gene. The CDR3 contains 16 residues. V lost 2 bases to trimming and J lost 3 bases, with 11 bases between them. CDR3 region: CASSYRGPDYNSPLHF. The CDR3 coding sequence is TGTGCCAGCAGTTACCGGGGGCCGGACTATAATTCACCCCTCCACTTT.

This clonotype was counted a few times. The chain is built from TRBV7-9 and TRBJ1-4, with D unclear. CDR1 and CDR2 (germline): SEHNR, FQNEAQ (reference sequence). CDR3 size: 13 residues. V was shortened by 5 bases and J by 4 bases, with 8 bases between the two germline ends. The CDR3 reads CASSGSNNEKLFF. The CDR3 DNA is TGTGCCAGCAGCGGCAGTAATAATGAAAAACTGTTTTTT.

The rearrangement joins TRBV30 to TRBJ2-1; D remains unclear. Germline V CDR1 and CDR2: GTSNPN, SVGIG (reference sequence). The CDR3 extends over 16 amino acids. With 3 bases removed from V and 7 bases from J, the gap between germline ends came to 22 bases. CDR3 sequence reads: CAWSVRRLPPNNEQFF. CDR3 bases: TGTGCCTGGAGCGTACGCCGGCTCCCGCCAAATAATGAGCAGTTCTTC. The full variable domain, in which reference TRBV30 and TRBJ2-1 provide the parts outside the CDR3, is SQTIHQWPATLVQPVGSPLSLECTVEGTSNPNLYWYRQAAGRGLQLLFYSVGIGQISSEVPQNLSASRPQDRQFILSSKKLLLSDSGFYLCAWSVRRLPPNNEQFFGPGTRLTVL.

The V gene is TRBV20-1, the J gene TRBJ2-1; D is perhaps TRBD2 (6 bases). Trimming cost V 6 bases and J 9 bases, with 24 bases left between them. Germline lookup yields CDR1 DFQATT and CDR2 SNEGSKA (reference sequence). The CDR3 consists of 15 residues. CDR3 amino acids: CSAMGRTGRRGEQFF. CDR3 in DNA: TGCAGTGCAATGGGACGGACGGGGCGGCGGGGTGAGCAGTTCTTC.

As regards this clonotype: It differs at one base from a far larger clone, so likely a read error. V and J are TRBV7-9 and TRBJ2-7; D gene uncertain. The CDR3 has 13 residues. Germline V lookup: CDR1 SEHNR, CDR2 FQNEAQ (reference sequence). CDR3 sequence reads: CASSPGVGYGQYF. Here the CDR3 DNA reads TGTGCCAGCAGCCCTGGGGTCGGGTACGGGCAGTACTTC.